This is a list of T cell receptor beta chains from one sample in a study of T cells after yellow fever vaccination. Each CDR3 protein gets one entry after TCRdb re-called the 5' RACE reads with MiXCR. The data show more than 95,000 distinct CDR3 sequences, about 7.4% seen once. Specimen: CD4+ T cells sorted from PBMCs, collected roughly 10 days after the first yellow fever vaccination. These receptors all stem from a man younger than 35 who received the YFV17D yellow fever vaccine. Each CDR3 is given without its conserved first and last residue.

j_call,v_call,cdr3_aa
TRBJ1-5,TRBV20-1,SARDGGNQPQH
TRBJ1-1,TRBV5-1,ASSVLTGDTEAF
TRBJ1-6,TRBV6-5,ASSYWGVDSPLH
TRBJ2-2,TRBV4-1,ASSQVRGPGTGELF
TRBJ1-2,TRBV6-1,ASSESGQGAGGYT
TRBJ1-1,TRBV12-3/TRBV12-4,ASTIKGLNTEAF
TRBJ2-7,TRBV29-1,SVGSYEQY
TRBJ2-3,TRBV6-1,ASRSAGPGADTQY
TRBJ2-1,TRBV18,ASSPVGQVNYNEQF
TRBJ2-2,TRBV6-2/TRBV6-3,ASSTQGTRELF
TRBJ2-3,TRBV18,ASSPGPEYQY
TRBJ2-1,TRBV6-1,ASSARQGLYNEQF
TRBJ1-1,TRBV24-1,ATSDSLGAATEAF
TRBJ1-5,TRBV28,ASSFMGQGSNQPQH
TRBJ2-1,TRBV23-1,ASSQPLGSGGLNNEQF
TRBJ2-1,TRBV24-1,ATSDIQGASYNEQF
TRBJ1-2,TRBV19,ASSPDSRGYGYT
TRBJ2-1,TRBV6-2/TRBV6-3,ASAKSGGSEQF